The clone carrying this T cell receptor beta chain was counted once. Its antigen is unknown. Assay: immunoSEQ multiplex PCR; the TCRdb copy retains only in-frame clones and omits some. The sample consists of roughly 20,000 clones, 83% of them appearing once. This sample was taken from a study of T cells in narcolepsy. Background on the study: Patients with NT1 or NT2 and healthy control donors were enrolled. Points from the study as a whole: Some memory CD4+ repertoires had no autoreactive clone sequences. Reportedly, autoreactive clonotypes were serially detected in patients' blood but not controls'. Same-patient CSF and blood CD4+ T cell clonotypes included HCRT-specific and TRIB2-specific autoreactive ones.

The TCR originated in a human donor in good health. The specimen was memory (CD45RA-) CD4+ T cells from blood.

The CDR3 DNA follows: TGTGCCAGCAGTATAGACAGGGAGGATGAGCAGTTCTTC. Its protein product is CASSIDREDEQFF. This rearrangement joins TRBV6-4 to TRBJ2-1; weak D call: TRBD1 (7 bases). Germline CDR1 reads MRHNA; CDR2 reads SNTAGT. Trimming removed 5 bases at V and 8 bases at J, with 13 bases between. The CDR3 is made up of 13 amino acids.